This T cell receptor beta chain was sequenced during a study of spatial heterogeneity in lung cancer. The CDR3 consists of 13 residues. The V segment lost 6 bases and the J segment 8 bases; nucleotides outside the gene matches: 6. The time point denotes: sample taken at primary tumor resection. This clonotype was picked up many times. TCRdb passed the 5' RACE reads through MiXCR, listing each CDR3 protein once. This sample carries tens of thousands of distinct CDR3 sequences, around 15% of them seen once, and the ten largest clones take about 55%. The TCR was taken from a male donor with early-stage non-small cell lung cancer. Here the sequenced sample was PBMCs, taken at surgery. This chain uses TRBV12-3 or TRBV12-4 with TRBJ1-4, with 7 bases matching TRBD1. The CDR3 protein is CASSHLGGEKLFF. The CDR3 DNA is TGTGCCAGCAGCCACCTAGGGGGCGAAAAACTGTTTTTT.